The clone carrying this T cell receptor (beta chain) was recorded once. Its specificity is not known. The data stem from a study of cytomegalovirus exposure and HLA in healthy donors. General observations from the study: There were some 150 TCR beta chains listed as cytomegalovirus-associated.

Germline V gives CDR1 MNHEY, CDR2 SVGAGI. This CDR3 spans 15 amino acids. V lost 6 bases to trimming and J lost 2 bases, with 14 bases between them. PCR amplification relied on 60 Vbeta primers (plus 13 Jbeta primers). Generated by immunoSEQ multiplex PCR, the TCRdb table keeps only in-frame clones and is missing some. Among some 97,000 clones listed, more than 65% were seen once. This TCR was recovered from a woman between 18 and 29 years old in good health and CMV-seropositive. The rearrangement links TRBV6-5 to TRBJ2-1; tentatively, D is TRBD2 (6 bases). Sequencing used PBMCs. The CDR3 nucleotides read TGTGCCAGCAGCCCGGGACTCTTGGCCTACAATGAGCAGTTCTTC. This sequence encodes CASSPGLLAYNEQFF.